This T cell receptor (beta chain) appears in the sequencing data of a study of response to subunit inactivated influenza vaccine. This clonotype occurred many times. Its specificity is unknown. Study-wide points: Few new T cells, the authors suggested, are recruited by each seasonal influenza vaccination.

TCRdb re-called the RT-PCR reads with MiXCR, one entry per CDR3 protein. The sample comprises 600,000 to 850,000 distinct CDR3 sequences, less than 15% of which are singletons, and 7.6% rests with the top ten. Trimming left V 6 bases short and J 4 bases short, with 9 bases between. There are 12 residues in the CDR3. The specimen was PBMCs from blood, collected less than 15 days before vaccination. J is TRBJ1-2 and V is TRBV12-3 or TRBV12-4; D is unclear. The sequence derives from a man aged 45-65 years who received an inactivated influenza vaccine. CDR3 region: CASSPSGYGYTF. The DNA for the CDR3 is TGTGCCAGCAGCCCTTCCGGCTATGGCTACACCTTC.